These 28 T cell receptor beta chains were all obtained from the same sample, sequenced in a study of blood T cell repertoires in COVID-19. The data were produced by immunoSEQ multiplex PCR, yet TCRdb's version contains in-frame clones alone and is incomplete. The table shows roughly 480,000 clones, with approximately 89% occurring only once. The specimen was peripheral blood. These receptors were obtained from a man aged 18 to 29 with COVID-19, enrolled during active disease.

The chain couples TRBV27 to TRBJ2-1; 11 positions match TRBD2. The CDR3 is made up of 16 amino acids. Trimming removed 5 bases from V and 7 bases from J; junction bases left unmatched: 10. Germline V gene data show CDR1 as MNHEY and CDR2 as SMNVEV (reference sequence). Here the CDR3 reads CASSPPFSGRANEQFF. The CDR3 coding sequence is TGTGCCAGCAGTCCTCCGTTTAGCGGGAGGGCGAATGAGCAGTTCTTC.

This sequence joins TRBV7-6 and TRBJ2-7, with TRBD1 as a possible D gene (5 bases). Germline V lookup: CDR1 SGHVS, CDR2 FNYEAQ. V lost 5 bases, J lost 0 bases, and 14 bases lay in between. There are 15 residues in the CDR3. CDR3 nucleotides: TGTGCCAGCAGCCTATACACTGACAGCTCCTACGAGCAGTACTTC. It encodes CASSLYTDSSYEQYF.

The chain has TRBV5-1 and TRBJ1-2; 8 nucleotides match TRBD1. V dropped 0 bases and J dropped 5; count of bases not matched to a gene: 6. Germline CDR1 and CDR2: SGHRS and YFSETQ. The length of the CDR3 is 15 residues. CDR3 residues: CASSLDGTGGYGYTF. For the CDR3, the DNA is TGCGCCAGCAGCTTGGACGGTACAGGGGGATATGGCTACACCTTC.

This chain uses TRBV12-2 with TRBJ1-3; no DNA check was done on the table's D call, TRBD1. TRBV12-2 corresponds to a pseudogene. The CDR3 is made up of 14 amino acids. DNA for the CDR3: TGTGCAAGTCGCTTAAACAACCAGGGAAACACCATATATTTT. Its protein is CASRLNNQGNTIYF.

The chain uses TRBV5-1 and TRBJ2-1, with D maybe TRBD2 (6 bases). Germline assignment: CDR1 SGHRS and CDR2 YFSETQ. With 4 bases removed from V and 0 bases from J, the gap between germline ends came to 11 bases. The CDR3 spans 15 residues. The CDR3 DNA is TGCGCCAGCAGCGTGGACGGGAGCTCCTACAATGAGCAGTTCTTC. This codes for CASSVDGSSYNEQFF.

The chain uses TRBV4-2 and TRBJ2-1; 10 bases are a match to TRBD2. CDR1 and CDR2 (germline): LGHNA, YNFKEQ. This CDR3 region has 17 residues. V dropped 1 base and J dropped 7; count of bases not matched to a gene: 10. The CDR3 DNA reads TGTGCCAGCAGCCAAGGGGGTAGCGGGGGGCCAGGAAATGAGCAGTTCTTC. This translates into CASSQGGSGGPGNEQFF.

The table lists this clone with a few counts. The chain joins TRBV5-1 to TRBJ1-2, with TRBD1 matching over 9 bases. CDR1 is SGHRS and CDR2 is YFSETQ in the germline V gene. This CDR3 contains 14 residues. The V and J ends lost 2 bases and 7 bases, in that order; junction bases with no gene match: 6. CDR3 in amino acids: CASSFGTGSSGYTF. CDR3 coding DNA: TGCGCCAGCAGCTTCGGGACAGGGTCGTCTGGCTACACCTTC.

The V call is TRBV7-3, the J call TRBJ2-3; 8 positions match TRBD2. This CDR3 is 15 amino acids long. V lost 2 bases to trimming and J lost 4 bases; unmatched junction nucleotides: 5. Germline loops: CDR1 SGHTA, CDR2 FQGTGA. For the CDR3, the DNA is TGTGCCAGCAGCTTATTTGCGGGAGGAGCAGATACGCAGTATTTT. It is translated as CASSLFAGGADTQYF.

The rearrangement joins TRBV7-9 to TRBJ1-1; D is unclear. The germline V gene has CDR1 SEHNR and CDR2 FQNEAQ (reference sequence). This CDR3 has 15 amino acids. Deletions cut 7 bases from V and 1 base from J, with 16 bases between. CDR3 in amino acids: CASTNPELRNTEAFF. CDR3 nucleotides: TGTGCCAGCACCAACCCTGAACTTAGGAACACTGAAGCTTTCTTT.

V is TRBV14 and J is TRBJ1-1, with no clear D. CDR3 length: 13 amino acids. The germline V and J ends were trimmed by 7 bases and 3 bases, with 12 bases remaining between them. CDR1 SGHDN and CDR2 FVKESK come from the germline V gene. CDR3 loop: CASNFYADTEAFF. Here the CDR3 DNA reads TGTGCCAGCAACTTCTACGCGGACACTGAAGCTTTCTTT.

The CDR3 DNA reads TGCGCCAGCAGTGAGTCGTCCAGGGCCGGGGAGCTGTTTTTT. As protein: CASSESSRAGELFF. The V gene is TRBV10-1, the J gene TRBJ2-2, with a weak D call TRBD1 (5 bases). The V end lost 0 bases, the J end lost 6 bases, and 8 bases lay between the germline ends. Germline lookup yields CDR1 WNHNN and CDR2 SYGVQD (reference sequence). This CDR3 has 14 residues.

CDR3 loop: CASSYPPRDVNEQFF. The CDR3 DNA follows: TGTGCCAGCAGTTACCCCCCGCGGGACGTCAATGAGCAGTTCTTC. The chain joins TRBV6-2 or TRBV6-3 to TRBJ2-1; weak D call: TRBD2 (6 bases). Trimming shortened V by 2 bases and J by 6 bases, and 14 bases separated the two germline ends. Germline CDR1 reads MNHEY; CDR2 reads SVGEGT. This CDR3 contains 15 residues.

The CDR3 loop reads CASSHMNTEAFF. As DNA, the CDR3 is TGTGCCAGCAGTCACATGAACACTGAAGCTTTCTTT. The chain employs TRBV6-6 and TRBJ1-1; D is uncertain. V shed 5 bases and J shed 0 bases, with 4 bases lying between them. Germline-derived CDR1 and CDR2 are MNHNY and SVGAGI (reference sequence). This CDR3 region has 12 residues.

The chain has TRBV30 and TRBJ2-7, with D tentatively TRBD2 (7 bases). With 3 bases removed from V and 5 bases from J, the gap between germline ends came to 14 bases. The CDR3 covers 13 residues. CDR1 is GTSNPN, CDR2 SVGIG, per germline (reference sequence). CDR3 region: CAWRGGGFNEQYF. CDR3 DNA: TGTGCCTGGAGGGGAGGGGGGTTCAACGAGCAGTACTTC.

The chain carries TRBV24-1 and TRBJ2-5; 7 bases line up with TRBD1. CDR1 and CDR2 from the germline V gene are KGHDR and SFDVKD. V lost 4 bases to trimming and J lost 2 bases; unmatched junction nucleotides: 12. There are 17 residues in the CDR3. CDR3 sequence reads: CATSDPLLGDSQETQYF. DNA of the CDR3: TGTGCCACCAGTGACCCCCTTCTGGGGGACAGTCAAGAGACCCAGTACTTC.

This clone was counted between two and nine times. The V call is TRBV7-8, the J call TRBJ1-1; D unresolved. Between the trimmed V and J ends, which lost 5 bases and 11 bases, there was a span of 12 bases. Looked up from germline, CDR1 is SGHVS and CDR2 is FQNEAQ. The CDR3 covers 11 residues. CDR3 DNA: TGTGCCAGCAGCCTGGATGGAGGCGCTTTCTTT. As protein: CASSLDGGAFF.

CDR3 loop: CATSRVAGGGDTQYF. CDR3 in DNA: TGTGCCACCAGCAGAGTAGCGGGGGGGGGAGATACGCAGTATTTT. The chain has TRBV15 and TRBJ2-3, with 11 bases fitting TRBD2. The junction had 2 bases not matched to a gene; V was cut back by 1 base and J by 5 bases. Germline V CDR1 and CDR2: LNHNV, YYDKDF (reference sequence). This CDR3 contains 15 residues.

This clone was recorded only once. In nucleotides, the CDR3 is TGTGCCAGCAGTGATTGGCAGGGGCGCTACGAGCAGTACTTC. Translating it yields CASSDWQGRYEQYF. The chain joins TRBV6-4 to TRBJ2-7; weak D call: TRBD1 (6 bases). The CDR3 spans 14 residues. V was pared by 3 bases and J by 3 bases, with 12 bases between. Germline loops: CDR1 MRHNA, CDR2 SNTAGT.

The chain carries TRBV24-1 and TRBJ2-3; 14 bases align to TRBD2. The ends lost 4 bases at V and 6 bases at J; junction bases unmatched: 5. The CDR3 runs 16 residues. Germline V lookup: CDR1 KGHDR, CDR2 SFDVKD. The CDR3 region has the DNA TGTGCCACCAGTGAGACTAGCGGGGGGGGTTGGGATACGCAGTATTTT. Translation gives CATSETSGGGWDTQYF.

The J gene is TRBJ2-7, the V gene TRBV29-1, with TRBD1 matching 7 bases. With V trimmed by 6 bases and J by 2 bases, 4 bases remained unmatched. Germline V CDR1 and CDR2: SQVTM, ANQGSEA. The CDR3 consists of 12 residues. The CDR3 sequence: CSVWTGTYEQYF. The CDR3 DNA reads as TGCAGCGTATGGACAGGAACCTACGAGCAGTACTTC.

This rearrangement joins TRBV3-1 (or the pseudogene TRBV3-2) to TRBJ2-1; the match to TRBD2 covers 7 bases. Germline V gene sequence: CDR1 LGHDT, CDR2 YNNKEL (reference sequence). J lost 8 bases, V lost 0 bases, and 7 bases had no gene match. This CDR3 comprises 15 residues. The CDR3 DNA sequence: TGTGCCAGCAGCCAAGACCGGACTAGGGTTGATGAGCAGTTCTTC. It is translated as CASSQDRTRVDEQFF.

The rearrangement uses TRBV6-1 and TRBJ2-5, with unresolved D. V lost 4 bases and J 2 bases, leaving 17 bases between the germline ends. The CDR3 has 16 amino acids. Germline-derived CDR1 and CDR2 are MNHNS and SASEGT. CDR3 nucleotide sequence: TGTGCCAGCAGTGTTAGACCCCATGGGCTTCAAGAGACCCAGTACTTC. As protein: CASSVRPHGLQETQYF.

This chain links TRBV3-1 (or the pseudogene TRBV3-2) with TRBJ2-7, with 10 bases matching TRBD2. Losses at the gene ends were 1 base for V and 2 bases for J; bases not matched to a gene: 5. The CDR3 is 16 residues long. In germline, CDR1 is LGHDT, CDR2 YNNKEL (reference sequence). CDR3 coding DNA: TGTGCCAGCAGCCAAGGACTAGCGGGTGGTACCTACGAGCAGTACTTC. It encodes CASSQGLAGGTYEQYF.

The V gene is TRBV6-5, the J gene TRBJ2-1; 10 nucleotides line up with TRBD2. The V gene end was trimmed by 5 bases and the J gene end by 9 bases; junction bases not matched to a gene: 7. The length of the CDR3 is 14 residues. Germline assignment: CDR1 MNHEY and CDR2 SVGAGI. In DNA, the CDR3 is TGTGCCAGCAGTCCCCAGCGGGGGGGCCGTGAGCAGTTCTTC. This encodes CASSPQRGGREQFF.

The CDR3 DNA follows: TGTGCCAGCAGCTCCGGGAAGGCACACGGGGAGCTGTTTTTT. Protein: CASSSGKAHGELFF. The V gene is TRBV7-9, the J gene TRBJ2-2, with a weak D call TRBD2 (5 bases). The CDR3 is 14 residues long. V was pared by 4 bases and J by 7 bases, with 13 bases between. CDR1 SEHNR and CDR2 FQNEAQ come from the germline V gene (reference sequence).

V is TRBV24-1 and J is TRBJ2-4, with a possible D match to TRBD2 (6 bases). CDR3 length: 18 amino acids. Trimming removed 3 bases at V and 0 bases at J, with 17 bases between. Per germline, CDR1 KGHDR and CDR2 SFDVKD. Here the CDR3 reads CATSDGKGGQLAKNIQYF. The CDR3 DNA sequence: TGTGCCACCAGTGATGGCAAGGGAGGACAACTAGCCAAAAACATTCAGTACTTC.

This chain uses TRBV25-1 with TRBJ2-3; no clear D gene. V gave up 4 bases and J gave up 2 bases, with 7 bases separating them. Germline V lookup: CDR1 MGHDK, CDR2 SYGVNS. This CDR3 comprises 13 residues. CDR3 region: CASSASATDTQYF. The CDR3, as DNA: TGTGCCAGCAGTGCCAGCGCCACAGATACGCAGTATTTT. Complete variable domain (other parts from reference TRBV25-1 and TRBJ2-3): EADIYQTPRYLVIGTGKKITLECSQTMGHDKMYWYQQDPGMELHLIHYSYGVNSTEKGDLSSESTVSRIRTEHFPLTLESARPSHTSQYLCASSASATDTQYFGPGTRLTVL.

The chain carries TRBV5-4 and TRBJ2-5; tentative D call: TRBD1 (6 bases). This CDR3 has 15 residues. The ends were cut back, 0 bases at V and 2 bases at J, with 11 bases in the middle. Germline V gene lookup returns CDR1 SGHNT and CDR2 YYREEE (reference sequence). CDR3 in amino acids: CASSLAGRGQETQYF. DNA for the CDR3: TGTGCCAGCAGCTTGGCGGGCAGGGGACAAGAGACCCAGTACTTC.